Listed here are 28 T cell receptor beta chains from one sample, sequenced in a study of identical twins. TCRdb recomputed calls from the 5' RACE reads with MiXCR, one row per CDR3 protein. The data show 150,000 or so distinct CDR3 sequences, under 4.5% seen once. The source material was memory T cells sorted from blood. All receptors derive from a man in his late teens or twenties in good health.

This chain links TRBV11-2 with TRBJ2-1; unclear D gene. The germline V gene encodes CDR1 SGHAT and CDR2 FQNNGV. The CDR3 runs to 19 residues. V lost 1 base to trimming and J lost 2 bases, with 21 bases between them. DNA of the CDR3: TGTGCCAGCAGCTTAGTTGGAAGATATAAGGAAACAACCTACAATGAGCAGTTCTTC. Protein: CASSLVGRYKETTYNEQFF.

This clonotype was counted ten times or more. The CDR3: CSAGHSGQPQHF. CDR3 DNA sequence: TGCAGCGCGGGACACTCGGGGCAGCCCCAGCATTTT. This chain uses TRBV29-1 with TRBJ1-5; D might be TRBD1 (6 bases). The germline V and J ends were trimmed by 7 bases and 7 bases, with 14 bases remaining between them. This CDR3 contains 12 residues. Germline assignment: CDR1 SQVTM and CDR2 ANQGSEA.

This clonotype has at least ten counts. The genes are TRBV18 and TRBJ1-5, with D uncertain. The CDR3 is made up of 14 amino acids. Per germline, CDR1 KGHSH and CDR2 LQKENI. Trimming cost V 3 bases and J 7 bases, with 13 bases left between them. CDR3 sequence reads: CASSPTDYGQPQHF. CDR3 in DNA: TGTGCCAGCTCACCGACCGACTACGGACAGCCCCAGCATTTT.

This clonotype has a count of ten or more. The V call is TRBV5-1, the J call TRBJ2-2, with 8 bases fitting TRBD2. Germline V gene sequence: CDR1 SGHRS, CDR2 YFSETQ. The CDR3 covers 15 residues. Unmatched junction bases numbered 4, after V lost 4 bases and J lost 2 bases. The CDR3 sequence: CASSMREVNTGELFF. The CDR3 DNA is TGCGCCAGCAGCATGCGGGAGGTTAACACCGGGGAGCTGTTTTTT.

This clonotype was detected ten times or more. The CDR3 reads CASSVAASGTDTQYF. CDR3 bases: TGTGCCAGCAGCGTAGCGGCCAGCGGCACAGATACGCAGTATTTT. The V call is TRBV9, the J call TRBJ2-3; D is uncertain. This CDR3 spans 15 amino acids. Per germline, CDR1 SGDLS and CDR2 YYNGEE. The V gene lost 0 bases and the J gene lost 1 base, with 9 bases spanning the gap.

There are many counts of this clonotype. J is TRBJ1-1 and V is TRBV24-1; D might be TRBD1 (6 bases). Germline assignment: CDR1 KGHDR and CDR2 SFDVKD. Trimming shortened V by 9 bases and J by 8 bases, and 12 bases separated the two germline ends. CDR3 length: 11 residues. The CDR3 region is CATQRGDEAFF. The CDR3 nucleotides are TGTGCCACCCAAAGGGGGGACGAAGCTTTCTTT.

Many counts were recorded for this clonotype. The CDR3 here is CASSSTGYTDTQYF. The CDR3 DNA sequence: TGTGCCAGCAGTTCCACAGGCTACACAGATACGCAGTATTTT. This chain connects TRBV28 to TRBJ2-3; D may be TRBD1 (5 bases). The V end was cut by 4 bases, the J end by 2 bases, with 10 bases between. CDR1 MDHEN and CDR2 SYDVKM come from the germline V gene. The CDR3 sequence is 14 residues long.

This clonotype appeared many times. The V gene is TRBV20-1, the J gene TRBJ2-5; 13 bases are a match to TRBD2. This CDR3 spans 16 amino acids. Germline V gene lookup returns CDR1 DFQATT and CDR2 SNEGSKA (reference sequence). V lost 4 bases, J lost 7 bases, and 12 bases stayed unmatched. CDR3 nucleotides: TGCAGTGCTATACCGGGGACTAGCGGGGCGAGCGGGACCCAGTACTTC. Amino acid sequence: CSAIPGTSGASGTQYF.

This clonotype has ten or more counts. The gene calls are TRBV29-1 and TRBJ2-5, with D uncertain. The CDR3 consists of 13 residues. Germline CDR1 SQVTM, CDR2 ANQGSEA. Trimming stripped 6 bases from V and 2 bases from J, with 13 bases between. The CDR3 is CSVPVSVQETQYF. For the CDR3, the DNA is TGCAGCGTCCCCGTGTCCGTACAAGAGACCCAGTACTTC.

In this sample, this clonotype turned up many times. The chain recombines TRBV19 with TRBJ1-1, with 7 nucleotides matching TRBD1. Germline lookup yields CDR1 LNHDA and CDR2 SQIVND (reference sequence). The CDR3 has 12 residues. V gave up 5 bases and J gave up 7 bases; unmatched junction bases: 4. This chain's CDR3 is CASSQQGGEAFF. CDR3 bases: TGTGCCAGTAGTCAGCAGGGGGGTGAAGCTTTCTTT.

V gene TRBV20-1 combines with J gene TRBJ1-4, with 11 bases that match TRBD1. This CDR3 comprises 13 residues. Germline CDR1 and CDR2: DFQATT and SNEGSKA (reference sequence). V trimming: 3 bases; J trimming: 10 bases; junction bases outside the gene matches: 4. Here the CDR3 reads CSASGQGARKLFF. The CDR3 nucleotides read TGCAGTGCTAGTGGACAGGGGGCGAGAAAACTGTTTTTT.

This clonotype was picked up many times. V is TRBV12-3 or TRBV12-4 and J is TRBJ1-2, with 11 bases that match TRBD1. Trimming cost V 2 bases and J 8 bases; bases outside gene matches: 7. The CDR3 length is 15 residues. The CDR3 nucleotides read TGTGCCAGCAGTTTAACCGGACAGGGGGCAGGAGGCTACACCTTC. This codes for CASSLTGQGAGGYTF.

The chain employs TRBV27 and TRBJ2-2; D unresolved. The CDR3 is made up of 17 amino acids. The V end lost 6 bases, the J end lost 1 base, and 18 bases lay between the germline ends. Germline V CDR1 and CDR2: MNHEY, SMNVEV (reference sequence). CDR3 DNA sequence: TGTGCCAGCAGGCTTGGGCCCTTGAGTCTGAACACCGGGGAGCTGTTTTTT. It translates to CASRLGPLSLNTGELFF.

There are many counts of this clonotype. The CDR3 coding sequence is TGCAGCGTTGGGGACAATTACAATGAGCAGTTCTTC. It yields the protein CSVGDNYNEQFF. The rearrangement uses TRBV29-1 and TRBJ2-1, with D perhaps TRBD1 (6 bases). Deletions cut 4 bases from V and 4 bases from J, with 8 bases between. This CDR3 contains 12 residues. Germline V CDR1 and CDR2: SQVTM, ANQGSEA.

There are many counts of this clonotype. The genes are TRBV6-1 and TRBJ1-1; D remains unclear. V was shortened by 6 bases and J by 4 bases, with 9 bases between the two germline ends. Germline CDR1 reads MNHNS; CDR2 reads SASEGT. CDR3 length: 12 amino acids. The CDR3 here is CASRAGSTEAFF. The CDR3 bases are TGTGCCAGCAGAGCTGGGAGCACTGAAGCTTTCTTT.

With respect to this clonotype: This may stem from a read error, because a much larger clone lies one nucleotide away. The genes are TRBV5-1 and TRBJ2-7; 9 nucleotides line up with TRBD1. There are 15 residues in the CDR3. Germline assignment: CDR1 SGHRS and CDR2 YFSETQ. The CDR3 coding sequence is TGCGCCAGCAGCTTGGTTGGGGACAGGGTTTACGGGCAGTACTTC. Encoded protein: CASSLVGDRVYGQYF.

Comments on this clonotype: A much larger clone differs from this one at a single base, so this may be a read error. The CDR3 bases are TGTGCCAGCAGCTTGGATGGGCAGAGGAGCTCCTACGAGCAGAACGTC. Amino acids: CASSLDGQRSSYEQNV. The chain joins TRBV5-6 to TRBJ2-7; no clear D. Germline V gives CDR1 SGHDT, CDR2 YYEEEE. This CDR3 comprises 16 residues.

At least ten counts were recorded for this clonotype. The chain combines TRBV29-1 with TRBJ1-3; no clear D. This CDR3 region has 11 residues. The germline V and J ends were trimmed by 5 bases and 2 bases, with 4 bases remaining between them. CDR1 is SQVTM, CDR2 ANQGSEA, per germline. CDR3 protein: CSVSAGNTIYF. In DNA form, the CDR3 reads TGCAGCGTTTCCGCTGGAAACACCATATATTTT.

This clonotype was found many times. The chain recombines TRBV21-1 with TRBJ2-5; TRBD2, as called in the table, went unchecked against the DNA. TRBV21-1 is a listed pseudogene. The CDR3 runs to 16 residues. CDR3 amino acids: CASSKGRRGPQETQYF. The CDR3 region has the DNA TGTGCCAGCAGCAAAGGTCGCCGGGGCCCCCAAGAGACCCAGTACTTC.

This clonotype was detected many times. This chain connects TRBV2 to TRBJ2-1; perhaps TRBD2 as D (5 bases). The CDR3 is 15 residues long. CDR1 is SNHLY, CDR2 FYNNEI, per germline. V dropped 4 bases and J dropped 0 bases, with 10 bases sitting between them. The CDR3: CASSGWESSYNEQFF. For the CDR3, the DNA is TGTGCCAGCAGTGGTTGGGAGAGCTCCTACAATGAGCAGTTCTTC.

In its sample, this clonotype was seen many times. The chain uses TRBV6-1 and TRBJ1-2, with 9 bases matching TRBD1. V trimming: 3 bases; J trimming: 8 bases; junction bases outside the gene matches: 7. This CDR3 contains 14 residues. Per the germline V gene, CDR1 is MNHNS and CDR2 is SASEGT. The CDR3 nucleotides are TGTGCCAGCAGTGATTTGGGACAGGGTAGCGGCTACACCTTC. Residues: CASSDLGQGSGYTF.

This clonotype was counted at least ten times. The V gene is TRBV12-3 or TRBV12-4, the J gene TRBJ1-5; 8 bases match TRBD1. The CDR3 contains 14 residues. With 6 bases clipped from V and 6 bases from J, the junction kept 7 bases outside the gene matches. The CDR3: CASRDRAAGQPQHF. The CDR3 DNA is TGTGCCAGCAGGGACAGGGCTGCGGGTCAGCCCCAGCATTTT.

This clonotype has a count of ten or more. V is TRBV14 and J is TRBJ2-7; TRBD1 agrees at 7 bases. The CDR3 extends over 16 amino acids. Germline V gives CDR1 SGHDN, CDR2 FVKESK. J lost 0 bases, V lost 1 base, and 6 bases had no gene match. DNA of the CDR3: TGTGCCAGCAGCCAAGGTCGGGACAGACACTCCTACGAGCAGTACTTC. Amino acids: CASSQGRDRHSYEQYF.

This clonotype was observed a handful of times. The chain carries TRBV11-2 and TRBJ2-2; D is perhaps TRBD1 or TRBD2 (6 bases each). V gave up 7 bases and J gave up 2 bases, with 17 bases separating them. Germline CDR1 and CDR2: SGHAT and FQNNGV. The CDR3 spans 16 residues. The chain's CDR3 is CASTPLGGANTGELFF. CDR3 DNA: TGTGCCAGCACCCCGCTGGGGGGCGCAAACACCGGGGAGCTGTTTTTT.

This clonotype was detected many times. The J gene is TRBJ2-3, the V gene TRBV15, with D possibly being TRBD2 (6 bases). The V end lost 5 bases, the J end lost 0 bases, and 12 bases lay between the germline ends. The CDR3 totals 15 residues. The V gene's germline CDR1 is LNHNV and CDR2 YYDKDF (reference sequence). The CDR3 loop is CATSPGLPSTDTQYF. CDR3 DNA: TGTGCCACCAGCCCGGGACTTCCTAGCACAGATACGCAGTATTTT. Full variable domain (rest looked up from reference TRBV15 and TRBJ2-3): DAMVIQNPRYQVTQFGKPVTLSCSQTLNHNVMYWYQQKSSQAPKLLFHYYDKDFNNEADTPDNFQSRRPNTSFCFLDIRSPGLGDTAMYLCATSPGLPSTDTQYFGPGTRLTVL.

This clonotype was detected many times. The V gene is TRBV7-8, the J gene TRBJ1-1, with D possibly being TRBD1 (5 bases). Germline V gene lookup returns CDR1 SGHVS and CDR2 FQNEAQ. Trimming shortened V by 1 base and J by 2 bases, and 8 bases separated the two germline ends. The CDR3 has 14 amino acids. This CDR3 reads CASSLGQTNTEAFF. CDR3 coding DNA: TGTGCCAGCAGCTTAGGACAGACTAACACTGAAGCTTTCTTT.

This clonotype was detected many times. This chain joins TRBV25-1 and TRBJ1-4; TRBD1 agrees at 9 bases. CDR1 and CDR2 from the germline V gene are MGHDK and SYGVNS. V trimming: 4 bases; J trimming: 11 bases; junction bases outside the gene matches: 17. The CDR3 totals 17 residues. CDR3 in amino acids: CASSGGTTTGTGRKLFF. The CDR3 DNA reads as TGTGCCAGCAGTGGCGGGACGACAACCGGGACAGGGAGGAAACTGTTTTTT.

This clonotype appeared many times. This chain links TRBV3-1 with TRBJ1-1, with a weak D call TRBD1 (6 bases). The ends were cut back, 4 bases at V and 11 bases at J, with 14 bases in the middle. The CDR3 extends over 12 amino acids. The germline CDR1 and CDR2 sequences are LGHDT and YNNKEL (reference sequence). CDR3 DNA sequence: TGTGCCAGCAGCCCTCCAGGGGCGGGTGCTTTCTTT. Protein sequence: CASSPPGAGAFF. The full variable domain, rest sourced from reference TRBV3-1 and TRBJ1-1, is DTAVSQTPKYLVTQMGNDKSIKCEQNLGHDTMYWYKQDSKKFLKIMFSYNNKELIINETVPNRFSPKSPDKAHLNLHINSLELGDSAVYFCASSPPGAGAFFGQGTRLTVV.